These 19 T cell receptor beta chains share one sample of origin, sequenced in a study of technical replicates of blood from a few donors. Produced via immunoSEQ multiplex PCR; TCRdb's table is partial and in-frame only. Seen here are about 70,000 clones, just under 95% observed once, and the top ten hold about 0.35%. The material sequenced was T cells isolated from PBMCs. All receptors derive from a human donor in good health.

V usage is TRBV6-5 and J usage is TRBJ2-7, with D unclear. Per the germline V gene, CDR1 is MNHEY and CDR2 is SVGAGI. The V end lost 2 bases, the J end lost 5 bases, and 16 bases lay between the germline ends. This CDR3 has 15 amino acids. CDR3 sequence (DNA): TGTGCCAGCAGTTACCAAGCAGGAATGCCTCACGAGCAGTACTTC. Translated, it gives CASSYQAGMPHEQYF.

In DNA form, the CDR3 reads TGTGCCATCAGTGGTGACACTTCCTACGAGCAGTACTTC. The encoded protein is CAISGDTSYEQYF. V is TRBV10-3 and J is TRBJ2-7, with D unclear. Germline CDR1 is ENHRY and CDR2 is SYGVKD. CDR3 size: 13 residues. V lost 4 bases and J 1 base, leaving 8 bases between the germline ends.

The chain uses TRBV28 and TRBJ1-1; D ambiguous. Trimming shortened V by 2 bases and J by 5 bases, and 18 bases separated the two germline ends. The CDR3 is made up of 16 amino acids. Looked up from germline, CDR1 is MDHEN and CDR2 is SYDVKM. The CDR3 DNA is TGTGCCAGCAGTTTAGTGGGTTACCCCGGCGGGACTGAAGCTTTCTTT. Amino acids: CASSLVGYPGGTEAFF.

The chain is built from TRBV5-1 and TRBJ1-4, with TRBD1 as a possible D gene (6 bases). This CDR3 is built from 14 residues. Germline CDR1 reads SGHRS; CDR2 reads YFSETQ. V lost 3 bases to trimming and J lost 3 bases, with 9 bases between them. The CDR3 DNA reads TGCGCCAGCAGCTGGGGGCAGTCTAATGAAAAACTGTTTTTT. Amino acids: CASSWGQSNEKLFF.

The chain combines TRBV5-1 with TRBJ2-5, with 9 bases matching TRBD2. Trimming took 1 base from V and 2 from J; bases not matched to a gene: 3. The CDR3 totals 15 residues. Germline V CDR1 and CDR2: SGHRS, YFSETQ. The CDR3 loop is CASSLTSGRQETQYF. The CDR3 DNA reads TGCGCCAGCAGCTTGACTAGCGGGCGGCAAGAGACCCAGTACTTC.

CDR3 nucleotide sequence: TGTGCCAGCAGTGAATACGGACAGGCGAACACTGAAGCTTTCTTT. Its translation is CASSEYGQANTEAFF. The chain couples TRBV6-1 to TRBJ1-1; 7 bases agree with TRBD1. In germline, CDR1 is MNHNS, CDR2 SASEGT. After removal of 2 bases from V and 1 base from J, the junction contained 4 bases not matched to a gene. The CDR3 extends over 15 amino acids.

This chain joins TRBV10-3 and TRBJ2-1; TRBD2 matches at 11 bases. V dropped 2 bases and J dropped 9; count of bases not matched to a gene: 6. This CDR3 has 15 amino acids. The V gene's germline CDR1 is ENHRY and CDR2 SYGVKD. The CDR3 DNA reads TGTGCCATCAGTGAGATTCTAGCGGGAGGTAGTGAGCAGTTCTTC. Translated: CAISEILAGGSEQFF.

The CDR3 coding sequence is TGTGCCAGCTCACCTAACAGGGAGAGGGATACGCAGTATTTT. Protein sequence: CASSPNRERDTQYF. V is TRBV18 and J is TRBJ2-3, with D possibly being TRBD1 (6 bases). Trimming cost V 3 bases and J 6 bases, with 13 bases left between them. This CDR3 region has 14 residues. Germline V gene data show CDR1 as KGHSH and CDR2 as LQKENI. Combining the CDR3 with reference TRBV18 and TRBJ2-3 gives the whole variable domain NAGVMQNPRHLVRRRGQEARLRCSPMKGHSHVYWYRQLPEEGLKFMVYLQKENIIDESGMPKERFSAEFPKEGPSILRIQQVVRGDSAAYFCASSPNRERDTQYFGPGTRLTVL.

DNA of the CDR3: TGTGCCTGGAGTGAGAGCGACCGGAGCATTCAGTACTTC. It yields the protein CAWSESDRSIQYF. The rearrangement uses TRBV30 and TRBJ2-4; unclear D gene. The CDR3 runs to 13 residues. V was shortened by 1 base and J by 9 bases, with 13 bases between the two germline ends. Germline V CDR1 and CDR2: GTSNPN, SVGIG (reference sequence).

The CDR3 DNA follows: TGTGCCTGGAGTGTCCGACAGGGTGGGAACACTGAAGCTTTCTTT. Protein: CAWSVRQGGNTEAFF. V gene TRBV30 combines with J gene TRBJ1-1; 7 bases fit TRBD1. Germline V lookup: CDR1 GTSNPN, CDR2 SVGIG (reference sequence). The length of the CDR3 is 15 residues. V trimming: 0 bases; J trimming: 1 base; junction bases outside the gene matches: 5. The full variable domain, completed using reference TRBV30 and TRBJ1-1, is SQTIHQWPATLVQPVGSPLSLECTVEGTSNPNLYWYRQAAGRGLQLLFYSVGIGQISSEVPQNLSASRPQDRQFILSSKKLLLSDSGFYLCAWSVRQGGNTEAFFGQGTRLTVV.

J is TRBJ2-7 and V is TRBV5-1; weak D call: TRBD1 (5 bases). V lost 4 bases to trimming and J lost 4 bases, with 12 bases between them. CDR3 length equals 13 residues. Germline assignment: CDR1 SGHRS and CDR2 YFSETQ. CDR3 sequence reads: CASSQGIAYEQYF. CDR3 nucleotides: TGCGCCAGCAGCCAGGGAATAGCATACGAGCAGTACTTC.

The rearrangement joins TRBV7-8 to TRBJ1-5, with 8 bases matching TRBD1. In germline, CDR1 is SGHVS, CDR2 FQNEAQ. The V gene end was trimmed by 5 bases and the J gene end by 4 bases; junction bases not matched to a gene: 7. There are 15 residues in the CDR3. The CDR3 protein is CASSPQRTGNQPQHF. The CDR3 DNA reads as TGTGCCAGCAGCCCCCAACGGACAGGGAATCAGCCCCAGCATTTT. The full variable domain, completed using reference TRBV7-8 and TRBJ1-5, is GAGVSQSPRYKVAKRGQDVALRCDPISGHVSLFWYQQALGQGPEFLTYFQNEAQLDKSGLPSDRFFAERPEGSVSTLKIQRTQQEDSAVYLCASSPQRTGNQPQHFGDGTRLSIL.

The chain joins TRBV11-3 to TRBJ2-7; 7 nucleotides match TRBD2. The germline gives CDR1 SGHNT, CDR2 YENEEA. The length of the CDR3 is 15 residues. J was trimmed by 1 base and V by 5 bases; bases with no gene match: 8. The CDR3 DNA sequence: TGTGCCAGCAGCATGAAGGGAGGGCCGTCCTACGAGCAGTACTTC. It is translated as CASSMKGGPSYEQYF. Filled out from reference TRBV11-3 and TRBJ2-7, the complete variable domain reads EAGVVQSPRYKIIEKKQPVAFWCNPISGHNTLYWYLQNLGQGPELLIRYENEEAVDDSQLPKDRFSAERLKGVDSTLKIQPAELGDSAVYLCASSMKGGPSYEQYFGPGTRLTVT.

The chain employs TRBV7-9 and TRBJ2-6; possible D gene TRBD1, 6 bases. The CDR3 runs 17 residues. Trimming removed 1 base at V and 1 base at J, with 11 bases between. Germline loops: CDR1 SEHNR, CDR2 FQNEAQ (reference sequence). CDR3 sequence (DNA): TGTGCCAGCAGCTTAGGGGACAATTTTTCTGGGGCCAACGTCCTGACTTTC. Translation: CASSLGDNFSGANVLTF. The full variable domain, its missing parts supplied by reference TRBV7-9 and TRBJ2-6, is DTGVSQNPRHKITKRGQNVTFRCDPISEHNRLYWYRQTLGQGPEFLTYFQNEAQLEKSRLLSDRFSAERPKGSFSTLEIQRTEQGDSAMYLCASSLGDNFSGANVLTFGAGSRLTVL.

The chain recombines TRBV6-1 with TRBJ1-5, with D unresolved. The CDR3 is 13 residues long. Trimming shortened V by 4 bases and J by 7 bases, and 11 bases separated the two germline ends. Germline V lookup: CDR1 MNHNS, CDR2 SASEGT. The CDR3 sequence is CASSALRIQPQHF. The CDR3 DNA follows: TGTGCCAGCAGTGCTCTGCGGATCCAGCCCCAGCATTTT.

The chain couples TRBV19 to TRBJ1-1; D remains ambiguous. Deletions cut 1 base from V and 8 bases from J, with 14 bases between. This CDR3 is built from 14 residues. Germline V lookup: CDR1 LNHDA, CDR2 SQIVND (reference sequence). The DNA for the CDR3 is TGTGCCAGTAGTATAGCCAGACGGGCGGGAGAAGCTTTCTTT. Amino acids: CASSIARRAGEAFF.

The J gene is TRBJ2-1, the V gene TRBV27; D may be TRBD2 (6 bases). The CDR3 has 13 residues. Germline CDR1 is MNHEY and CDR2 is SMNVEV (reference sequence). V lost 6 bases and J 4 bases, leaving 10 bases between the germline ends. CDR3 loop: CASSTGTYNEQFF. As DNA, the CDR3 is TGTGCCAGCAGCACCGGGACTTACAATGAGCAGTTCTTC.

This chain joins TRBV7-3 and TRBJ2-2; 9 bases fit TRBD1. The CDR3 length is 17 residues. V lost 3 bases to trimming and J lost 6 bases; unmatched junction nucleotides: 11. In germline, CDR1 is SGHTA, CDR2 FQGTGA. CDR3 coding DNA: TGTGCCAGCAGCTTTCGTATCACCGGGACAGGGTCCGGGGAGCTGTTTTTT. This translates into CASSFRITGTGSGELFF. Based on the CDR3 plus reference TRBV7-3 and TRBJ2-2, the full variable domain is GAGVSQTPSNKVTEKGKYVELRCDPISGHTALYWYRQSLGQGPEFLIYFQGTGAADDSGLPNDRFFAVRPEGSVSTLKIQRTERGDSAVYLCASSFRITGTGSGELFFGEGSRLTVL.

The V gene is TRBV7-6, the J gene TRBJ1-1; weak D call: TRBD1 (6 bases). This CDR3 spans 13 amino acids. CDR1 is SGHVS, CDR2 FNYEAQ, per germline. V was pared by 3 bases and J by 1 base, with 6 bases between. This chain's CDR3 is CASSLGQNTEAFF. The CDR3 DNA sequence: TGTGCCAGCAGCTTGGGACAGAACACTGAAGCTTTCTTT.